One and the same sample provided the 30 T cell receptor beta chains below, sequenced in a study of blood T cells in healthy people across ages. Primers used in a second PCR of roughly 6 to 11 cycles were a sample-barcoded 5' primer and a J-beta primer mix. From the 5' RACE reads, TCRdb called clonotypes with MiXCR, one entry per CDR3 protein. The profile shows hundreds of thousands of distinct CDR3 sequences, roughly three fifths of them singletons. The sample taken for sequencing was blood. These TCRs come from a man in his forties in good health.

This clonotype was counted a few times. The rearrangement links TRBV5-1 to TRBJ2-3; 7 positions agree with TRBD2. Germline V gene lookup returns CDR1 SGHRS and CDR2 YFSETQ. This CDR3 has 15 residues. Trimming at V came to 3 bases and at J to 6 bases, leaving 10 bases not matched to a gene. CDR3 sequence: CASSSWGLSTDTQYF. DNA for the CDR3: TGCGCCAGCAGCTCCTGGGGACTATCCACGGATACGCAGTATTTT.

This clonotype was counted a few times. The chain couples TRBV2 to TRBJ2-5; D unresolved. Between the trimmed V and J ends, which lost 0 bases and 0 bases, there was a span of 5 bases. The CDR3 is made up of 14 amino acids. The germline CDR1 and CDR2 sequences are SNHLY and FYNNEI. CDR3 loop: CASSEARYQETQYF. The CDR3 DNA is TGTGCCAGCAGTGAAGCGCGATACCAAGAGACCCAGTACTTC.

This clonotype turned up a few times. CDR3 protein: CASSLAGSGNDGLAKNIQYF. The CDR3 region has the DNA TGCGCCAGCAGCTTGGCCGGTAGCGGGAACGACGGGCTAGCCAAAAACATTCAGTACTTC. The J gene is TRBJ2-4, the V gene TRBV5-1; TRBD2 matches 8 bases. The CDR3 runs 20 residues. The germline gives CDR1 SGHRS, CDR2 YFSETQ. V lost 0 bases to trimming and J lost 0 bases; unmatched junction nucleotides: 14. The variable domain in full, with the rest retrieved from reference TRBV5-1 and TRBJ2-4, is KAGVTQTPRYLIKTRGQQVTLSCSPISGHRSVSWYQQTPGQGLQFLFEYFSETQRNKGNFPGRFSGRQFSNSRSEMNVSTLELGDSALYLCASSLAGSGNDGLAKNIQYFGAGTRLSVL.

The J gene is TRBJ1-2, the V gene TRBV6-1; D ambiguous. Germline V gene data show CDR1 as MNHNS and CDR2 as SASEGT. V was cut by 5 bases and J by 4 bases, with 20 bases left in between. CDR3 length equals 16 residues. As DNA, the CDR3 is TGTGCCAGCAGTCCACTTCGGGTCGCAAATTCCTATGGCTACACCTTC. Its protein is CASSPLRVANSYGYTF.

The chain links TRBV6-6 to TRBJ2-7, with D perhaps given as TRBD1 or TRBD2 (6 bases each). This CDR3 has 16 residues. The V and J ends lost 4 bases and 3 bases respectively, with 19 bases between them. CDR1 and CDR2 (germline): MNHNY, SVGAGI (reference sequence). The CDR3 DNA sequence: TGTGCCAGCAGTTTAGGGACACAACGGGGGAACTACGAGCAGTACTTC. This gives the protein CASSLGTQRGNYEQYF.

The chain employs TRBV20-1 and TRBJ1-2; D is undetermined. The CDR3 totals 14 residues. Germline CDR1 and CDR2: DFQATT and SNEGSKA (reference sequence). V was shortened by 0 bases and J by 5 bases, with 13 bases between the two germline ends. CDR3 nucleotide sequence: TGCAGTGCTAGAGATGTGCCCGGCGAGTATGGCTACACCTTC. Translation: CSARDVPGEYGYTF.

A single count supports this clonotype. The rearrangement links TRBV7-2 to TRBJ2-5; D gene ambiguous. Germline assignment: CDR1 SGHTA and CDR2 FQGNSA. V was trimmed by 5 bases and J by 5 bases, leaving 12 bases between them. The CDR3 length is 13 residues. CDR3: CASSPRAWETQYF. The DNA of the CDR3 is TGTGCCAGCAGCCCCCGGGCCTGGGAGACCCAGTACTTC.

J is TRBJ2-3 and V is TRBV9; 8 bases agree with TRBD2. CDR1 SGDLS and CDR2 YYNGEE come from the germline V gene. Trimming cost V 3 bases and J 1 base; bases outside gene matches: 7. This CDR3 comprises 16 residues. CDR3 in amino acids: CASSESSGYGTDTQYF. The CDR3 DNA reads TGTGCCAGCAGCGAATCTAGCGGGTACGGCACAGATACGCAGTATTTT.

In its sample, this clonotype was seen a few times. J is TRBJ2-7 and V is TRBV7-9; the match to TRBD1 covers 8 bases. J gave up 2 bases and V 4 bases, and 10 bases lay outside the gene matches. The germline V gene encodes CDR1 SEHNR and CDR2 FQNEAQ (reference sequence). CDR3 size: 16 residues. The CDR3 sequence: CASSSRDQGAPYEQYF. The CDR3 coding sequence is TGTGCCAGCAGCTCCCGTGACCAGGGGGCCCCCTACGAGCAGTACTTC.

This clonotype was found a few times. The chain links TRBV12-3 or TRBV12-4 to TRBJ1-2; 7 positions agree with TRBD1. Losses at the gene ends were 2 bases for V and 3 bases for J; bases not matched to a gene: 3. This CDR3 is built from 14 residues. DNA of the CDR3: TGTGCCAGCAGTTTAAGGGACAGATACTATGGCTACACCTTC. Translating gives CASSLRDRYYGYTF.

The chain couples TRBV9 to TRBJ1-1; D gene unclear. Trimming took 0 bases from V and 4 from J, leaving 10 bases between them. This CDR3 comprises 14 residues. CDR1 and CDR2 from the germline V gene are SGDLS and YYNGEE. The CDR3 sequence is CASSVGPLLTEAFF. CDR3 bases: TGTGCCAGCAGCGTAGGACCCCTTCTCACTGAAGCTTTCTTT.

The chain carries TRBV20-1 and TRBJ2-7; 12 bases match TRBD1. The CDR3 runs to 15 residues. The V segment lost 5 bases and the J segment 1 base; nucleotides outside the gene matches: 6. Germline CDR1 is DFQATT and CDR2 is SNEGSKA (reference sequence). The chain's CDR3 is CSAPGGQGASYEQYF. The CDR3 DNA follows: TGCAGTGCTCCTGGGGGACAGGGGGCTTCCTACGAGCAGTACTTC.

This clonotype was observed a few times. The J gene is TRBJ2-1, the V gene TRBV29-1; no reliable D call. V lost 7 bases, J lost 3 bases, and 13 bases lay in between. CDR3 length: 13 residues. From germline, CDR1 is SQVTM and CDR2 ANQGSEA. CDR3 loop: CSGYLADYNEQFF. DNA for the CDR3: TGCAGCGGCTATCTGGCGGACTACAATGAGCAGTTCTTC.

This clonotype was observed a few times. This chain links TRBV15 with TRBJ2-7; 8 positions match TRBD1. CDR1 LNHNV and CDR2 YYDKDF come from the germline V gene (reference sequence). Trimming took 1 base from V and 3 from J; bases not matched to a gene: 2. This CDR3 spans 14 amino acids. Here the CDR3 DNA reads TGTGCCACCAGCAGAGTAGGACAGGGCTACGAGCAGTACTTC. This sequence encodes CATSRVGQGYEQYF.

This rearrangement joins TRBV4-2 to TRBJ2-7; 7 bases match TRBD2. The better agreement between TRBJ2-5 and the DNA end casts doubt on the J call. CDR3 length: 15 residues. From germline, CDR1 is LGHNA and CDR2 YNFKEQ. The CDR3 DNA sequence: TGTGCCAGCAGCCAAGACGGCGGGAGCGTTGAGACCCAGTACTTC. Its protein is CASSQDGGSVETQYF.

The J gene is TRBJ2-7, the V gene TRBV12-3 or TRBV12-4; 9 bases line up with TRBD2. J gave up 7 bases and V 3 bases, and 10 bases lay outside the gene matches. This CDR3 comprises 15 residues. The CDR3 DNA follows: TGTGCCAGCAGTTTGATTAGCGGGAGATGGGGGGAGCAGTACTTC. This codes for CASSLISGRWGEQYF.

The rearrangement links TRBV4-3 to TRBJ2-5, with 10 bases fitting TRBD1. Trimming took 4 bases from V and 4 from J; bases not matched to a gene: 9. CDR1 is LGHNA, CDR2 YSLEER, per germline. The CDR3 is made up of 16 amino acids. DNA for the CDR3: TGCGCCAGCAGCCCCGGGACAGGGGTTATGGGAGAGACCCAGTACTTC. Its translation is CASSPGTGVMGETQYF.

This chain connects TRBV20-1 to TRBJ1-2; maybe TRBD1 (5 bases). The CDR3 has 13 residues. The germline CDR1 and CDR2 sequences are DFQATT and SNEGSKA (reference sequence). V lost 5 bases and J 1 base, leaving 11 bases between the germline ends. The CDR3 bases are TGCAGTGCTCGCCTGGGGGTTAACTATGGCTACACCTTC. Translation gives CSARLGVNYGYTF.

This chain connects TRBV5-1 to TRBJ1-2; tentatively, D is TRBD1 (6 bases). This CDR3 comprises 17 residues. The V end was cut by 2 bases, the J end by 8 bases, with 25 bases between. The germline gives CDR1 SGHRS, CDR2 YFSETQ. The CDR3 DNA is TGCGCCAGCAGCTTCCTTGGGGGGCAGGGAAGTCTTACCGGCTACACCTTC. Protein product: CASSFLGGQGSLTGYTF.

For this clonotype: A read error is possible here, since a much larger clone lies one base away. This rearrangement joins TRBV20-1 to TRBJ2-7; 9 bases are a match to TRBD2. The J call is uncertain, as TRBJ2-5 better fits the DNA end. This CDR3 comprises 16 residues. Germline loops: CDR1 DFQATT, CDR2 SNEGSKA (reference sequence). As DNA, the CDR3 is TGCAGTGCTAGAAGGCTAGCGGGGCCCTGCAAAGAGACCCAGTACTTC. Translation: CSARRLAGPCKETQYF.

The gene calls are TRBV10-3 and TRBJ2-5, with 8 bases fitting TRBD1. Germline trimming cut 2 bases from V and 1 base from J; bases unmatched to any gene: 6. In germline, CDR1 is ENHRY, CDR2 SYGVKD. CDR3 length: 16 residues. In nucleotides, the CDR3 is TGTGCCATCAGTGAGCCCGCTGGACAGGGCCAAGAGACCCAGTACTTC. As protein: CAISEPAGQGQETQYF.

Remarks on this clonotype: A read error may be the cause here, since a much bigger clone is one base away. This CDR3 is CASSLVGEGHEQYF. The CDR3 DNA sequence: TGTGCCAGCAGCTTAGTGGGTGAGGGCCATGAGCAGTACTTC. V and J are TRBV13 and TRBJ2-5, with D possibly being TRBD2 (5 bases). The ends were cut back, 1 base at V and 11 bases at J, with 17 bases in the middle. Germline CDR1 is PRHDT and CDR2 is FYEKMQ (reference sequence). The length of the CDR3 is 14 residues.

CDR3 in DNA: TGCGCCAGCAGCTTGAGAGTGGGGACCAGTCAAGAGACCCAGTACTTC. This codes for CASSLRVGTSQETQYF. The rearrangement uses TRBV5-1 and TRBJ2-5, with D perhaps assigned TRBD1 or TRBD2 (5 bases each). This CDR3 has 16 residues. Germline CDR1 SGHRS, CDR2 YFSETQ. Trimming shortened V by 1 base and J by 2 bases, and 15 bases separated the two germline ends.

The chain combines TRBV28 with TRBJ2-3; a possible D gene is TRBD2 (6 bases). Trimming shortened V by 7 bases and J by 1 base, and 24 bases separated the two germline ends. Germline V gene sequence: CDR1 MDHEN, CDR2 SYDVKM. The CDR3 length is 18 residues. The CDR3 protein is CASTTPQVPTRGTDTQYF. As DNA, the CDR3 is TGTGCCAGCACCACACCCCAGGTCCCGACTAGAGGCACAGATACGCAGTATTTT.

This clonotype appeared once. The J gene is TRBJ2-7, the V gene TRBV9, with no clear D. Deletions cut 3 bases from V and 4 bases from J, with 11 bases between. CDR1 is SGDLS, CDR2 YYNGEE, per germline. CDR3 length: 13 residues. The CDR3 reads CASSGVFGYEQYF. DNA for the CDR3: TGTGCCAGCAGCGGAGTGTTTGGATACGAGCAGTACTTC.

The V call is TRBV29-1, the J call TRBJ2-7; D assignment may be TRBD1 or TRBD2 (6 bases each). Between the trimmed V and J ends, which lost 6 bases and 6 bases, there was a span of 18 bases. Germline V lookup: CDR1 SQVTM, CDR2 ANQGSEA. CDR3 size: 13 residues. The CDR3 protein is CSVGGRTVGEQYF. CDR3 coding DNA: TGCAGCGTGGGGGGCCGGACAGTTGGCGAGCAGTACTTC.

This clonotype has a handful of counts. This chain joins TRBV12-3 or TRBV12-4 and TRBJ2-3; TRBD2 agrees at 13 bases. CDR3 length: 17 residues. V lost 5 bases to trimming and J lost 2 bases; unmatched junction nucleotides: 7. The CDR3 region is CASSLGLAGAFTDTQYF. The CDR3 DNA reads as TGTGCCAGCAGTCTTGGACTAGCGGGGGCTTTCACAGATACGCAGTATTTT.

This clonotype was detected only a few times. V and J are TRBV11-2 and TRBJ2-7; D might be TRBD1 (5 bases). The V end lost 1 base, the J end lost 6 bases, and 7 bases lay between the germline ends. Germline V CDR1 and CDR2: SGHAT, FQNNGV. There are 12 residues in the CDR3. This CDR3 is CASSLGGFEQYF. CDR3 DNA: TGTGCCAGCAGCTTAGGGGGCTTCGAGCAGTACTTC.

This clonotype was seen a handful of times. The V gene is TRBV4-3, the J gene TRBJ2-4; the D gene is possibly TRBD2 (5 bases). Germline V lookup: CDR1 LGHNA, CDR2 YSLEER. Deletions cut 0 bases from V and 13 bases from J, with 19 bases between. The CDR3 is 15 amino acids. Here the CDR3 DNA reads TGCGCCAGCAGCCAAGACCGGTCTGACCCTTGGGAGCAGTACTTC. Its translation is CASSQDRSDPWEQYF.

This clonotype came up once. This rearrangement joins TRBV10-3 to TRBJ2-3, with 9 bases matching TRBD2. CDR3 length equals 15 residues. CDR1 ENHRY and CDR2 SYGVKD come from the germline V gene. With 5 bases clipped from V and 5 bases from J, the junction kept 8 bases outside the gene matches. CDR3 residues: CAISHLAGEGDTQYF. The CDR3 region has the DNA TGTGCCATCAGTCATTTAGCGGGAGAAGGAGATACGCAGTATTTT.